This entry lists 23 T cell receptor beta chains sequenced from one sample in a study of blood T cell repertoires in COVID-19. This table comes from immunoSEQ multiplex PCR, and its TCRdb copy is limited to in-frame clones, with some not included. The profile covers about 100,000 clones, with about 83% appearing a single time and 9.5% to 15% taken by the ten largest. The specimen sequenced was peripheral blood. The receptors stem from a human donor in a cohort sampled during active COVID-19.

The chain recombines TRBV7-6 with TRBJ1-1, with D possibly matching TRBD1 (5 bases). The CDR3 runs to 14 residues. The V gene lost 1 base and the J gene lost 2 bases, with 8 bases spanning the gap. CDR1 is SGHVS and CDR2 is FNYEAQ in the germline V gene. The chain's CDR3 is CASSLGTLNTEAFF. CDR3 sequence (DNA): TGTGCCAGCAGCTTAGGGACATTAAACACTGAAGCTTTCTTT.

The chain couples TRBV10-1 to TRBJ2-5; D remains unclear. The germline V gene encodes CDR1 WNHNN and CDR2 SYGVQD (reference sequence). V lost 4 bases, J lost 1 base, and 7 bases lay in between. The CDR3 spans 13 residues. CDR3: CASSANSQETQYF. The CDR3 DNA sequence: TGCGCCAGCAGTGCTAACAGCCAAGAGACCCAGTACTTC.

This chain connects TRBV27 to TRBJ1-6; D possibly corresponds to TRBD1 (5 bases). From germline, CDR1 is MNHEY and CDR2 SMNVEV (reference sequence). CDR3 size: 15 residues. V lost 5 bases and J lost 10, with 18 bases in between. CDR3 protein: CASSQDLVGGSPLHF. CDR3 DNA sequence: TGTGCCAGCAGTCAAGACCTGGTGGGGGGATCACCCCTCCACTTT.

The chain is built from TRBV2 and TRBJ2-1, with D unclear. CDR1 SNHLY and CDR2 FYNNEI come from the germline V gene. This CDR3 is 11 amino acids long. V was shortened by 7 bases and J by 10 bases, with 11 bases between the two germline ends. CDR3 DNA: TGTGCCAGCACTAGGTTAGGCGAGCAGTTCTTC. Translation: CASTRLGEQFF.

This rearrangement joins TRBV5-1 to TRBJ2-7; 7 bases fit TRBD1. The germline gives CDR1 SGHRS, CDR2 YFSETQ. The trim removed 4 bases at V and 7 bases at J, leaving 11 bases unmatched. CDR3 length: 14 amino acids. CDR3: CASSLARDRDEQYF. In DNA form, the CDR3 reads TGCGCCAGCAGCCTCGCCCGGGACAGAGATGAGCAGTACTTC.

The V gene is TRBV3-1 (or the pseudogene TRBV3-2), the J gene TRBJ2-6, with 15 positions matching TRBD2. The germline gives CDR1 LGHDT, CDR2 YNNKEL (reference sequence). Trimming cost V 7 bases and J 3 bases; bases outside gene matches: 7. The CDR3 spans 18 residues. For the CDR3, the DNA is TGTGCCAGCACCGTCTCGGGACTAGCGGGGGGTGGGGCCAACGTCCTGACTTTC. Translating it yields CASTVSGLAGGGANVLTF.

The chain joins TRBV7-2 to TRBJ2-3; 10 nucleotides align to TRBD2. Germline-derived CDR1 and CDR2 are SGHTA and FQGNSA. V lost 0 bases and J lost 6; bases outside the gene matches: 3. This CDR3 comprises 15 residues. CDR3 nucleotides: TGTGCCAGCAGCTTAGCGTATAGCGGGAGGGATACGCAGTATTTT. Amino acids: CASSLAYSGRDTQYF.

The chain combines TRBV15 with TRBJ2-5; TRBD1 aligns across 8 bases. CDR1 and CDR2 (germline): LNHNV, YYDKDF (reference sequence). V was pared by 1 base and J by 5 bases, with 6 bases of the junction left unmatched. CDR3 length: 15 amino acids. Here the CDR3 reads CATSRVGTGLETQYF. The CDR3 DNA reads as TGTGCCACCAGCAGAGTCGGGACAGGCCTGGAGACCCAGTACTTC.

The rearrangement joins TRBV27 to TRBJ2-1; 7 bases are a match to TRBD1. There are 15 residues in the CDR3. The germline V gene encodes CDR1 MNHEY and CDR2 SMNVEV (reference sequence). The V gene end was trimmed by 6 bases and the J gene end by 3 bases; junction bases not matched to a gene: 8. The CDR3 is CASSRQGRYYNEQFF. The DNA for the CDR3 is TGTGCCAGCAGCCGACAGGGCCGATACTACAATGAGCAGTTCTTC.

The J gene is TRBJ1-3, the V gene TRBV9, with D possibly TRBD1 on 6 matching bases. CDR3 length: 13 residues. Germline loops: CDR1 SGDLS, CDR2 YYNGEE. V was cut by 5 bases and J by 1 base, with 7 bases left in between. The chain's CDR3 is CASRGQSGNTIYF. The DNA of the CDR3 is TGTGCCAGCAGAGGACAGTCTGGAAACACCATATATTTT.

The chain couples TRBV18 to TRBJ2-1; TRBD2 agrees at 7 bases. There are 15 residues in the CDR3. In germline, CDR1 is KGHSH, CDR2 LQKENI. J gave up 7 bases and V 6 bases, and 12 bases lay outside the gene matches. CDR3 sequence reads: CASSQASGLENEQFF. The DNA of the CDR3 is TGTGCCAGCTCCCAGGCTAGCGGTCTTGAAAATGAGCAGTTCTTC.

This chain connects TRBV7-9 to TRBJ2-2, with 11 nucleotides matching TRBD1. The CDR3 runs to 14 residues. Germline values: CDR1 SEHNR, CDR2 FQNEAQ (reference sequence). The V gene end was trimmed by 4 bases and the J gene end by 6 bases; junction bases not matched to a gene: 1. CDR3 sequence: CASSSGQGAGELFF. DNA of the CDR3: TGTGCCAGCAGCTCGGGACAGGGGGCCGGGGAGCTGTTTTTT.

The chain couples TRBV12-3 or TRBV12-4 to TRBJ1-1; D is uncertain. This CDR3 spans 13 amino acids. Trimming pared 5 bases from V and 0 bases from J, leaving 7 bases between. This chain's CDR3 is CASSIGVNTEAFF. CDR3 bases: TGTGCCAGCAGTATCGGGGTGAACACTGAAGCTTTCTTT.

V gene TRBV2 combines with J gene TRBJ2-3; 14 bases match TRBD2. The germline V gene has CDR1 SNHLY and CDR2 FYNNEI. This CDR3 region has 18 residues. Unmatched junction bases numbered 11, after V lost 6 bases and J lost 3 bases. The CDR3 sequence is CASRSEWTSGGWTDTQYF. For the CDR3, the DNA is TGTGCCAGCAGATCCGAGTGGACTAGCGGGGGGTGGACAGATACGCAGTATTTT.

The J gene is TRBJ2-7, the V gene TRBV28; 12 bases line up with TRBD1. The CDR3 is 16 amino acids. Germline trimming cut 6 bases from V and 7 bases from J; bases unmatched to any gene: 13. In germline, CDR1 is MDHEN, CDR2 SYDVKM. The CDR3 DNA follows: TGTGCCAGCAGGCCAAGAGGGACAGGGGGCGCTCGGGAGCAGTACTTC. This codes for CASRPRGTGGAREQYF.

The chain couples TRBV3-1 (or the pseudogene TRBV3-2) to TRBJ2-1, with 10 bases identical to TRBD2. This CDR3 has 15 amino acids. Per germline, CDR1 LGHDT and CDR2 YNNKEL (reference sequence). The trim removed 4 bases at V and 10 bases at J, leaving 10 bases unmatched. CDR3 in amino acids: CASSPQRGGFQEQFF. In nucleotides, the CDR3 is TGTGCCAGCAGCCCGCAGCGGGGGGGGTTCCAAGAGCAGTTCTTC.

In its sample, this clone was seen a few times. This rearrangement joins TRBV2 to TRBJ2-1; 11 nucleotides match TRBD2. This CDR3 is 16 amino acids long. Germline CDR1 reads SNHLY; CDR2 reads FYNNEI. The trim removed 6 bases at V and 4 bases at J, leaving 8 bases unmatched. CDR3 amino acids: CASRSPGTSGYNEQFF. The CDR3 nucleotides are TGTGCCAGCAGATCGCCCGGGACTAGCGGTTACAATGAGCAGTTCTTC.

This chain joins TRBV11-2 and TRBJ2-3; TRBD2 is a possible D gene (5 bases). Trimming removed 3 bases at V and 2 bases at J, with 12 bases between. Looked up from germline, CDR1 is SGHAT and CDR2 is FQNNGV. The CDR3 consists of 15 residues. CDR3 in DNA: TGTGCCAGCAGCTTGTCCCGGGGAGACACAGATACGCAGTATTTT. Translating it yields CASSLSRGDTDTQYF.

The CDR3 region has the DNA TGCGCCAGCAGCTTGGGGACTAGCGGATCCTCTGGGGCCAACGTCCTGACTTTC. Translation gives CASSLGTSGSSGANVLTF. The rearrangement joins TRBV5-1 to TRBJ2-6, with 10 bases matching TRBD2. The germline gives CDR1 SGHRS, CDR2 YFSETQ. The CDR3 has 18 residues. J was trimmed by 0 bases and V by 0 bases; bases with no gene match: 3.

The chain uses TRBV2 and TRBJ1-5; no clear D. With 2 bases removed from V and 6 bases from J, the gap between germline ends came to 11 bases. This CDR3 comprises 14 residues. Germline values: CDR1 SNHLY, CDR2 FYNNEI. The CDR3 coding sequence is TGTGCCAGCAGTGAACGGGGTCTTGGTCAGCCCCAGCATTTT. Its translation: CASSERGLGQPQHF.

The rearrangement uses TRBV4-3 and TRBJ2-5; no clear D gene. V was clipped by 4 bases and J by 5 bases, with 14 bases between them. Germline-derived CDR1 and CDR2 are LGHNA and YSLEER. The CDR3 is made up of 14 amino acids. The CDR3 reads CASSLGLDGETQYF. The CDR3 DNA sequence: TGCGCCAGCAGCCTTGGGCTCGATGGGGAGACCCAGTACTTC.

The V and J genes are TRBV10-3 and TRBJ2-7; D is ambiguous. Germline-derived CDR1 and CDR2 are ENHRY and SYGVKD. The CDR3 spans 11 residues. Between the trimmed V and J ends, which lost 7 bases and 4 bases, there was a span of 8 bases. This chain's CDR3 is CAIIPIYEQYF. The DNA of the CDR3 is TGTGCCATCATCCCCATTTACGAGCAGTACTTC.

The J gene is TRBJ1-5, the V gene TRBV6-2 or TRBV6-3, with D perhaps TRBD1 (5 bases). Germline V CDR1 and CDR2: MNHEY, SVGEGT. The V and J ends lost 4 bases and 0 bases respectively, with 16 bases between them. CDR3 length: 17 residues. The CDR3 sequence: CASSFDERGNSNQPQHF. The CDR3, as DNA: TGTGCCAGCAGTTTCGATGAAAGGGGAAATAGCAATCAGCCCCAGCATTTT.